This T cell receptor (beta chain) was profiled in a study of CD8 T cells in ankylosing spondylitis. CDR3 length equals 14 residues. Per the germline V gene, CDR1 is LGHDT and CDR2 is YNNKEL (reference sequence). The V end lost 3 bases, the J end lost 2 bases, and 10 bases lay between the germline ends. Each CDR3 protein gets one entry after TCRdb re-called the 5' RACE reads with MiXCR. Of about 220,000 distinct CDR3 sequences detected, roughly a tenth appear once; the ten largest clones hold around a fifth. Input material: blood, either unsorted or a sorted T cell fraction (not recorded which). The receptor was derived from a male donor with ankylosing spondylitis or in good health (not recorded which). The rearrangement joins TRBV3-1 to TRBJ1-2; D is unclear. The CDR3 sequence: CASSQGRVNYGYTF. Written as DNA, the CDR3 is TGTGCCAGCAGCCAGGGCAGAGTGAACTATGGCTACACCTTC.